Shown below are 20 T cell receptor beta chains from a single sample sequenced in a study of CD8 T cells in ankylosing spondylitis. TCRdb re-called the 5' RACE reads with MiXCR, one entry per CDR3 protein. The sample lists 700,000 to 850,000 distinct CDR3 sequences, roughly 12% occurring once. General study findings and limits: One TCR beta motif, made up of roughly eight highly homologous variants, appeared characteristic of ankylosing spondylitis blood.

These receptors are not linked to any known antigen. Sequenced sample: blood, either unsorted or a sorted T cell fraction (not recorded which). The origin of the receptors is a male donor with ankylosing spondylitis.

A few counts support this clonotype. V and J are TRBV6-1 and TRBJ1-6; the D is unclear. CDR1 is MNHNS and CDR2 is SASEGT in the germline V gene. The CDR3 contains 17 residues. V was clipped by 6 bases and J by 0 bases, with 15 bases between them. The CDR3 loop reads CASRSLGRSSYNSPLHF. Written as DNA, the CDR3 is TGTGCCAGCAGATCCCTGGGGAGGAGCTCCTATAATTCACCCCTCCACTTT.

The chain couples TRBV20-1 to TRBJ1-6; the D is unclear. This CDR3 is built from 12 residues. The V and J ends lost 2 bases and 6 bases respectively, with 5 bases between them. The germline CDR1 and CDR2 sequences are DFQATT and SNEGSKA (reference sequence). CDR3 DNA sequence: TGCAGTGCTAGAAACGCTAATTCACCCCTCCACTTT. Its protein product is CSARNANSPLHF.

This sequence joins TRBV7-2 and TRBJ2-2, with D hard to call. The CDR3 has 12 residues. The germline gives CDR1 SGHTA, CDR2 FQGNSA. Trimming took 3 bases from V and 7 from J, leaving 6 bases between them. The DNA for the CDR3 is TGTGCCAGCAGCTTCTACAGCGGGGAGCTGTTTTTT. Translating it yields CASSFYSGELFF.

This clonotype turned up a few times. The chain joins TRBV7-2 to TRBJ2-3, with 14 positions matching TRBD2. Trimming at V came to 5 bases and at J to 3 bases, leaving 10 bases not matched to a gene. The CDR3 covers 18 residues. Germline CDR1 SGHTA, CDR2 FQGNSA. The CDR3 spells CASSITGLAGVGTDTQYF. CDR3 DNA sequence: TGTGCCAGCAGCATAACGGGACTAGCGGGAGTCGGGACAGATACGCAGTATTTT.

This clonotype has a handful of counts. The CDR3 loop reads CASSYRAGTGSGYTF. In DNA, the CDR3 is TGTGCCAGCAGTTACCGCGCAGGGACAGGCAGTGGCTACACCTTC. V gene TRBV6-5 combines with J gene TRBJ1-2, with 8 nucleotides matching TRBD1. Losses at the gene ends were 2 bases for V and 7 bases for J; bases not matched to a gene: 9. Germline V gives CDR1 MNHEY, CDR2 SVGAGI. This CDR3 has 15 amino acids.

This clonotype was counted only a few times. V usage is TRBV19 and J usage is TRBJ2-2; the match to TRBD1 covers 8 bases. There are 15 residues in the CDR3. Germline loops: CDR1 LNHDA, CDR2 SQIVND (reference sequence). Trimming removed 6 bases from V and 6 bases from J; junction bases left unmatched: 9. DNA of the CDR3: TGTGCCAGTAGCCTACCAACACAGGGGGCCGGGGAGCTGTTTTTT. It codes for CASSLPTQGAGELFF. Full variable domain (rest looked up from reference TRBV19 and TRBJ2-2): DGGITQSPKYLFRKEGQNVTLSCEQNLNHDAMYWYRQDPGQGLRLIYYSQIVNDFQKGDIAEGYSVSREKKESFPLTVTSAQKNPTAFYLCASSLPTQGAGELFFGEGSRLTVL.

The chain combines TRBV9 with TRBJ2-7, with 10 positions matching TRBD1. The CDR3 is made up of 15 amino acids. V lost 4 bases, J lost 3 bases, and 7 bases stayed unmatched. Germline CDR1 SGDLS, CDR2 YYNGEE. The CDR3 spells CASSPRQGANYEQYF. The CDR3 bases are TGTGCCAGCAGCCCCAGACAGGGGGCCAACTACGAGCAGTACTTC.

This clonotype has at least ten counts. The chain is built from TRBV20-1 and TRBJ1-1; D gene unclear. The V gene's germline CDR1 is DFQATT and CDR2 SNEGSKA (reference sequence). This CDR3 region has 10 residues. CDR3 nucleotide sequence: TGCAGCTCGGTCAACACTGAAGCTTTCTTT. Translating gives CSSVNTEAFF.

A few counts support this clonotype. Here the CDR3 reads CATSGRKGLAFHEQYF. In DNA, the CDR3 is TGTGCCACCAGCGGGAGGAAGGGACTAGCATTCCACGAGCAGTACTTC. The chain carries TRBV15 and TRBJ2-7, with 9 bases fitting TRBD2. This CDR3 contains 16 residues. With V trimmed by 5 bases and J by 5 bases, 13 bases remained unmatched. Germline CDR1 and CDR2: LNHNV and YYDKDF (reference sequence).

V gene TRBV11-2 combines with J gene TRBJ1-4; 7 bases line up with TRBD1. The CDR3 loop spans 13 amino acids. The germline V gene encodes CDR1 SGHAT and CDR2 FQNNGV. J was trimmed by 14 bases and V by 4 bases; bases with no gene match: 10. CDR3 sequence reads: CASSYPGGRTLFF. In DNA, the CDR3 is TGTGCCAGCAGCTACCCAGGGGGGCGCACGCTGTTTTTT. The full variable domain, with the rest looked up from reference TRBV11-2 and TRBJ1-4, is EAGVAQSPRYKIIEKRQSVAFWCNPISGHATLYWYQQILGQGPKLLIQFQNNGVVDDSQLPKDRFSAERLKGVDSTLKIQPAKLEDSAVYLCASSYPGGRTLFFGSGTQLSVL.

This clonotype was picked up a small number of times. The rearrangement links TRBV7-9 to TRBJ1-2; D gene ambiguous. CDR3 length: 12 amino acids. Trimming removed 0 bases at V and 7 bases at J, with 6 bases between. The germline CDR1 and CDR2 sequences are SEHNR and FQNEAQ (reference sequence). CDR3 DNA: TGTGCCAGCAGCTTAGCAGGGCCTGGCTACACCTTC. Encoded protein: CASSLAGPGYTF.

This clonotype came up a few times. V is TRBV6-1 and J is TRBJ2-2; TRBD1 matches at 8 bases. CDR3 length: 14 residues. Germline loops: CDR1 MNHNS, CDR2 SASEGT. V trimming: 6 bases; J trimming: 4 bases; junction bases outside the gene matches: 4. The DNA of the CDR3 is TGTGCCAGCAGGGCAGGACAGGGCACCGGGGAGCTGTTTTTT. This sequence encodes CASRAGQGTGELFF.

This clonotype was detected a few times. The genes are TRBV21-1 and TRBJ2-1. TRBV21-1 is tagged as a pseudogene. This CDR3 has 14 amino acids. As DNA, the CDR3 is TGTGCCAGCAGCAAAGGGCCTTCCTACAATGAGCAGTTCTTC. This translates into CASSKGPSYNEQFF.

This clonotype was observed a few times. The germline gene is not matched at one end of the junction; a read error may be the cause. The rearrangement joins TRBV7-7 to TRBJ2-5; TRBD2 matches at 14 bases. CDR3 length: 19 amino acids. Germline V gene sequence: CDR1 SSHAT, CDR2 FNYEAQ (reference sequence). The CDR3: CASSFTGTSGGPARETQYF. CDR3 in DNA: TGTGCTAGCAGCTTTACCGGGACTAGCGGGGGCCCAGCCCGAGAGACCCAGTACTTC.

Ten or more counts support this clonotype. The chain is built from TRBV28 and TRBJ2-7; D uncertain. CDR1 is MDHEN and CDR2 is SYDVKM in the germline V gene. The CDR3 consists of 12 residues. Trimming took 6 bases from V and 3 from J, leaving 9 bases between them. CDR3 DNA: TGTGCCAGCAGCTTAGGCTTCTACGAGCAGTACTTC. Protein sequence: CASSLGFYEQYF.

This clonotype was recorded at least ten times. The chain joins TRBV20-1 to TRBJ2-3; TRBD2 matches at 13 bases. The V gene end was trimmed by 6 bases and the J gene end by 6 bases; junction bases not matched to a gene: 6. This CDR3 is 14 amino acids long. Germline V gene lookup returns CDR1 DFQATT and CDR2 SNEGSKA (reference sequence). The CDR3 region has the DNA TGCAGTGCCATTACTAGCGGGGGGGCGGATACGCAGTATTTT. Its protein is CSAITSGGADTQYF.

This clonotype showed up many times. The rearrangement uses TRBV6-5 and TRBJ2-1; D gene unclear. Germline loops: CDR1 MNHEY, CDR2 SVGAGI. The CDR3 is 15 residues long. V was pared by 0 bases and J by 0 bases, with 6 bases between. The CDR3 nucleotides are TGTGCCAGCAGTTACTCCCTCCCCTCCTACAATGAGCAGTTCTTC. Its protein product is CASSYSLPSYNEQFF.

The V gene is TRBV5-1, the J gene TRBJ2-7; 7 bases are a match to TRBD1. The CDR3 length is 14 residues. V dropped 1 base and J dropped 6; count of bases not matched to a gene: 7. Germline V gene data show CDR1 as SGHRS and CDR2 as YFSETQ. In DNA, the CDR3 is TGCGCCAGCAGCTTGCACAGGGGCCATCCCGAGCAGTACTTC. Its translation is CASSLHRGHPEQYF. The entire variable domain, with the rest obtained from reference TRBV5-1 and TRBJ2-7, is as follows: KAGVTQTPRYLIKTRGQQVTLSCSPISGHRSVSWYQQTPGQGLQFLFEYFSETQRNKGNFPGRFSGRQFSNSRSEMNVSTLELGDSALYLCASSLHRGHPEQYFGPGTRLTVT.

The V call is TRBV28, the J call TRBJ2-2; 7 bases fit TRBD2. CDR3 length: 17 residues. V lost 3 bases to trimming and J lost 0 bases; unmatched junction nucleotides: 7. Germline V gives CDR1 MDHEN, CDR2 SYDVKM. The DNA of the CDR3 is TGTGCCAGCAGTTTTGTGGGGCTAGCGGCGAACACCGGGGAGCTGTTTTTT. Translated, it gives CASSFVGLAANTGELFF.

This chain connects TRBV5-1 to TRBJ1-1; D perhaps matches TRBD1 (5 bases). Germline CDR1 and CDR2: SGHRS and YFSETQ. The CDR3 covers 13 residues. V was cut by 6 bases and J by 1 base, with 10 bases left in between. In DNA, the CDR3 is TGCGCCAGCACCCCCGGACAGAACACTGAAGCTTTCTTT. Translating gives CASTPGQNTEAFF.